These 21 T cell receptor beta chains were sequenced from one sample in a study of neurological immune-mediated disorders. TCRdb redid the calling of the 5' RACE reads with MiXCR, one entry per CDR3 protein. The sample contains roughly 80,000 distinct CDR3 sequences, about a sixth of which appear only once. Material: PBMCs. The receptor set was obtained from a woman aged 40-49 years in good health.

This clonotype was recorded many times. V usage is TRBV20-1 and J usage is TRBJ2-1; D tentatively reads TRBD1 or TRBD2 (6 bases each). The germline gives CDR1 DFQATT, CDR2 SNEGSKA (reference sequence). Trimming pared 5 bases from V and 2 bases from J, leaving 16 bases between. This CDR3 contains 15 residues. Here the CDR3 reads CSALGGPLAYNEQFF. DNA of the CDR3: TGCAGTGCTCTTGGGGGGCCTTTGGCCTACAATGAGCAGTTCTTC.

This clonotype was detected many times. The germline gene is not matched at one end of the junction; a read error may be the cause. V gene TRBV7-7 combines with J gene TRBJ2-3; 7 bases map to TRBD1. This CDR3 has 14 residues. Germline-derived CDR1 and CDR2 are SSHAT and FNYEAQ (reference sequence). CDR3 nucleotides: TGTGCTAGCAGCTTAGACAGGGATGCAGATACGCAGTATTTT. This codes for CASSLDRDADTQYF.

This clonotype was picked up many times. CDR3 amino acids: CSARAGRTSYEQYV. The CDR3 region has the DNA TGCAGTGCTAGAGCGGGCAGGACCTCCTACGAGCAGTACGTC. V and J are TRBV20-1 and TRBJ2-7; no definite D call. The CDR3 is made up of 14 amino acids. Germline CDR1 reads DFQATT; CDR2 reads SNEGSKA (reference sequence). V lost 1 base to trimming and J lost 0 bases, with 10 bases between them.

The chain combines TRBV12-3 or TRBV12-4 with TRBJ2-3; the D gene is possibly TRBD1 (6 bases). Deletions cut 6 bases from V and 10 bases from J, with 23 bases between. The CDR3 is made up of 15 amino acids. The CDR3 DNA is TGTGCCAGCAGCCAAGATATAGAGGGGGAGTCCCCGCAGTATTTT. It codes for CASSQDIEGESPQYF.

This clonotype showed up just a few times. This chain links TRBV28 with TRBJ1-5; D is perhaps TRBD1 (5 bases). V lost 3 bases, J lost 7 bases, and 16 bases lay in between. CDR3 length equals 15 residues. The germline V gene has CDR1 MDHEN and CDR2 SYDVKM. CDR3 in amino acids: CASSFRGEPGQPQHF. In nucleotides, the CDR3 is TGTGCCAGCAGTTTCCGGGGCGAACCGGGGCAGCCCCAGCATTTT.

Ten or more counts support this clonotype. The chain combines TRBV6-5 with TRBJ1-2; D ambiguous. Trimming stripped 6 bases from V and 7 bases from J, with 15 bases between. The CDR3 contains 13 residues. Looked up from germline, CDR1 is MNHEY and CDR2 is SVGAGI. The CDR3 nucleotides read TGTGCCAGCAGCTCCGAAGGATTAGGTGGCTACACCTTC. As protein: CASSSEGLGGYTF.

In this sample, this clonotype turned up many times. This chain uses TRBV2 with TRBJ2-3, with a possible D match to TRBD1 (5 bases). The V and J ends lost 8 bases and 0 bases respectively, with 12 bases between them. Germline V CDR1 and CDR2: SNHLY, FYNNEI. This CDR3 comprises 14 residues. The chain's CDR3 is CASPATVSTDTQYF. In DNA form, the CDR3 reads TGTGCCAGCCCAGCGACAGTTAGCACAGATACGCAGTATTTT.

At least ten counts were recorded for this clonotype. This chain joins TRBV2 and TRBJ1-4; D remains ambiguous. The CDR3 covers 12 residues. Per germline, CDR1 SNHLY and CDR2 FYNNEI. With 6 bases removed from V and 11 bases from J, the gap between germline ends came to 13 bases. CDR3 sequence reads: CASRVFDGKLFF. In nucleotides, the CDR3 is TGTGCCAGCAGAGTGTTCGACGGGAAACTGTTTTTT.

The chain joins TRBV28 to TRBJ1-1, with D tentatively TRBD1 (6 bases). The germline gives CDR1 MDHEN, CDR2 SYDVKM. The CDR3 has 12 amino acids. CDR3 protein: CAARGTTTEAFF. DNA of the CDR3: TGTGCTGCGAGGGGGACCACAACTGAAGCTTTCTTT.

This clonotype was seen ten or more times. The rearrangement joins TRBV12-3 or TRBV12-4 to TRBJ1-1; D not certain. V shed 7 bases and J shed 6 bases, with 9 bases lying between them. The CDR3 is made up of 11 amino acids. The CDR3 protein is CASKYNSEAFF. For the CDR3, the DNA is TGTGCCAGCAAGTATAATTCTGAAGCTTTCTTT.

This clonotype appeared many times. The genes are TRBV6-2 or TRBV6-3 and TRBJ2-1; D is unclear. The CDR3 sequence is 13 residues long. Germline assignment: CDR1 MNHEY and CDR2 SVGEGT. The germline V and J ends were trimmed by 0 bases and 7 bases, with 7 bases remaining between them. The CDR3 DNA reads as TGTGCCAGCAGTTACTCCGTCGGGAATGAGCAGTTCTTC. It translates to CASSYSVGNEQFF.

This clonotype was counted only a few times. This chain links TRBV7-2 with TRBJ2-7; 7 bases are a match to TRBD1. The CDR3 is 15 residues long. Germline trimming cut 5 bases from V and 3 bases from J; bases unmatched to any gene: 10. In germline, CDR1 is SGHTA, CDR2 FQGNSA. The CDR3 region has the DNA TGTGCCAGCAGCCCCGGGACAGTGCTTTTCTACGAGCAGTACTTC. Its protein product is CASSPGTVLFYEQYF.

This clonotype occurred many times. The chain carries TRBV6-1 and TRBJ2-1; no clear D gene. The V and J ends lost 0 bases and 6 bases respectively, with 6 bases between them. The germline V gene encodes CDR1 MNHNS and CDR2 SASEGT. The CDR3 runs to 13 residues. The DNA of the CDR3 is TGTGCCAGCAGTGAAGCGTTTGGCAATGAGCAGTTCTTC. Its translation: CASSEAFGNEQFF.

This clonotype was seen ten or more times. The chain joins TRBV5-1 to TRBJ2-1; possibly TRBD1 for D (7 bases). The CDR3 has 15 residues. V was cut by 3 bases and J by 8 bases, with 18 bases left in between. CDR1 is SGHRS, CDR2 YFSETQ, per germline. The CDR3 bases are TGCGCCAGCAGCTACGGACAGGCCGGGGGAGATGAGCAGTTCTTC. Protein product: CASSYGQAGGDEQFF.

This clonotype was counted ten times or more. The V gene is TRBV3-1, the J gene TRBJ2-4; the D call may be TRBD1 or TRBD2 (5 bases each). Germline V gene lookup returns CDR1 LGHDT and CDR2 YNNKEL (reference sequence). The CDR3 consists of 18 residues. The V end lost 0 bases, the J end lost 4 bases, and 19 bases lay between the germline ends. In DNA, the CDR3 is TGTGCCAGCAGCCAAGAGCCCGGGACCCAAGGATCGAAAAACATTCAGTACTTC. Its translation: CASSQEPGTQGSKNIQYF.

This clonotype was counted many times. V usage is TRBV5-1 and J usage is TRBJ2-5, with no clear D. V shed 0 bases and J shed 4 bases, with 13 bases lying between them. This CDR3 spans 15 amino acids. The germline gives CDR1 SGHRS, CDR2 YFSETQ. CDR3 sequence (DNA): TGCGCCAGCAGCTTGGTGGGGTCCGACCGAGAGACCCAGTACTTC. Its protein product is CASSLVGSDRETQYF.

This chain joins TRBV20-1 and TRBJ2-5, with TRBD2 matching over 8 bases. This CDR3 spans 13 amino acids. The germline gives CDR1 DFQATT, CDR2 SNEGSKA (reference sequence). J gave up 2 bases and V 6 bases, and 5 bases lay outside the gene matches. The CDR3 reads CSAGGGIQETQYF. The CDR3 region has the DNA TGCAGTGCGGGCGGGGGGATACAAGAGACCCAGTACTTC.

This clonotype was observed many times. The chain joins TRBV7-3 to TRBJ2-1; no firm D call. The CDR3 length is 13 residues. Looked up from germline, CDR1 is SGHTA and CDR2 is FQGTGA. Trimming pared 2 bases from V and 0 bases from J, leaving 2 bases between. The CDR3 is CASSLYSYNEQFF. DNA of the CDR3: TGTGCCAGCAGCTTATACTCCTACAATGAGCAGTTCTTC.

This clonotype has a count of ten or more. V usage is TRBV6-2 or TRBV6-3 and J usage is TRBJ1-1; D perhaps matches TRBD1 (5 bases). Trimming stripped 6 bases from V and 1 base from J, with 18 bases between. The CDR3 totals 16 residues. CDR1 MNHEY and CDR2 SVGEGT come from the germline V gene. DNA of the CDR3: TGTGCCAGCAGGCCAATCCTGGGACGGACGAACACTGAAGCTTTCTTT. Encoded protein: CASRPILGRTNTEAFF.

This clonotype was recorded many times. The rearrangement links TRBV20-1 to TRBJ1-1, with D tentatively TRBD1 (5 bases). Between the trimmed V and J ends, which lost 5 bases and 1 base, there was a span of 14 bases. In germline, CDR1 is DFQATT, CDR2 SNEGSKA (reference sequence). This CDR3 has 14 residues. CDR3 DNA sequence: TGCAGTGCTGGGGCTGACGGCGGGAACACTGAAGCTTTCTTT. Translated, it gives CSAGADGGNTEAFF.

This clonotype was counted at least ten times. The genes are TRBV5-1 and TRBJ1-1; tentative D call: TRBD1 (5 bases). The CDR3 totals 13 residues. V lost 2 bases, J lost 0 bases, and 5 bases lay in between. Germline loops: CDR1 SGHRS, CDR2 YFSETQ. The CDR3 is CASSFRVNTEAFF. CDR3 bases: TGCGCCAGCAGCTTCAGGGTGAACACTGAAGCTTTCTTT.